This TCR beta chain was profiled in a study of CD8 T cells in ankylosing spondylitis. Study-wide findings and caveats: Seven to nine highly homologous variants made up a TCR beta motif that seemed to typify ankylosing spondylitis blood.

CDR3 length: 12 amino acids. Germline V gene lookup returns CDR1 GTSNPN and CDR2 SVGIG (reference sequence). V was clipped by 0 bases and J by 7 bases, with 6 bases between them. TCRdb processed the 5' RACE reads anew with MiXCR; each CDR3 protein has one entry. The sample holds roughly 440,000 distinct CDR3 sequences; roughly 18% are singletons and the top ten take approximately 1%. As concerns this clonotype: Its antigen is not known.

The origin of this receptor is a male donor with ankylosing spondylitis. Sequencing input: blood, either unsorted or a sorted T cell fraction (not recorded which). The chain combines TRBV30 with TRBJ2-2; D gene unclear. The CDR3 nucleotides are TGTGCCTGGAGTGTGGGTCGCGGGGAGCTGTTTTTT. It is translated as CAWSVGRGELFF.